The T cell receptor (beta chain) described here comes from a study of cytomegalovirus exposure and HLA in healthy donors (dated by TCRdb to about 2017). Regarding the study in general: In an earlier analysis of about 560 of the donors, 276 Gb of sequence data and approximately 120 million unique TCR beta sequences from 150 million to 200 million T cells were reported. An early release that covered fewer than 800 HLA-typed donors contained approximately 300 gigabases of sequencing data and around 80 million unique TCR sequences. The genetic ancestry cluster associated with self-reported Caucasian donors included 81% of the 398 genotyped donors. The study aimed to test whether signatures of past pathogen exposure could be identified by cataloging public T cell receptors. The study used immunosequencing to profile the T cell repertoires of some 600 subjects and linked those repertoires to cytomegalovirus serostatus. In addition to the first cohort of 666 subjects, a separate validation cohort of under 150 different subjects was used. High-throughput TCR immunosequencing, statistical association of individual TCRs with disease status, and machine learning were combined to predict cytomegalovirus infection status. A later analysis re-examined previously published TCR beta repertoires from roughly 650 donors and added high-resolution HLA genotyping to investigate patterns of TCR occurrence. Rather than drawing on any new phenotypic data, the later analysis identified candidate immune exposures from TCR beta sequences and the way those sequences occurred across donors. In an earlier analysis of 587 of the donors, high-throughput TCR beta sequencing was used to judge whether each TCR beta V gene segment behaved as functional or pseudogenic. Alongside the repertoire data, information on donor age, sex, ethnicity and CMV serostatus was compiled. Genome-wide SNP genotypes for about 60% of the 666 donors were used in a later genetic analysis, which treated that subset as a discovery cohort. All discovery cohort repertoires had been generated using a single sequencing platform. Both class I and class II loci were covered by HLA typing, at four-digit resolution. Typing coverage differed by locus: A, B, C, DRB1 and DQB1 were typed in roughly 620-640 donors, DQA1 in about 560, DPA1 in 606, and DPB1 in around 490. Four to six DR-DQ haplotypes were handled as single units for association and clustering, since linkage in the cohort was strong. On average, about 200,000 unique TCR beta nucleotide sequences were sequenced per donor among 398 genotyped donors of the cohort, with 15% to 20% of those sequences being non-productive. Summary of the overall study and its limitations: Because some donors lacked HLA typing at each locus, the association tests relied only on the typed subset. According to a later genetic analysis, donors in an Asian-associated ancestry cluster had fewer N-insertions in productive TCRs than the approximately 690-donor mean. Roughly uniform sequencing depth across donors was assumed in presence/absence analyses, although this assumption may not hold. A few of the identified cytomegalovirus-associated TCR beta chains were confirmed in vitro to be specific for cytomegalovirus antigens. A later analysis found that most CMV-associated TCR beta chains appeared HLA-restricted, with HLA associations seemingly driven largely by CMV exposure. The study gave a list of under 200 TCR beta chains associated with cytomegalovirus. Because counts were too low, seventeen rarely observed V segments, including chromosome 9 orphons, were left out of the earlier analysis of approximately 500 of the donors. It was suggested by the authors that the approach could potentially be generalized to other disease states and immunological phenotypes. An earlier analysis of approximately 500 of the donors showed that most TCR beta V segments appeared in productive rearrangements either about 90% or about 30% of the time, which broadly matched IMGT annotations. In a later analysis, some 17,000 TCR beta sequences were associated with specific HLA alleles at a false discovery rate of 0.05. V-gene and J-gene trimming of TCR beta chains was associated with a missense DCLRE1C variant in a later genetic analysis, and the association was replicated in an independent cohort. Linkage disequilibrium might explain the correlated functional status among segregating V segments, but an unknown experimental factor could not be excluded. The cohort was sequenced for TCR beta chains only, and without alpha or paired-chain data the features that could be detected were limited. The sequencing pipeline was judged likely to have produced a cluster of highly shared sequence variants as a technical artifact. A further reported finding was that TCR beta sequences accurately predicted the HLA-A and HLA-B alleles for most subjects in the first cohort. According to a later analysis, parvovirus B19, influenza, CMV and Epstein-Barr virus appeared linked to several top co-occurrence clusters. When HLA alleles, especially DR and DQ, strongly co-occurred, attributing TCR associations to individual alleles was difficult. In a later analysis, the rate of TCR association differed among HLA loci, with DRB1 alleles having the most associated TCRs and HLA-C alleles having the fewest. For the cohort, immune exposure information was limited to CMV serostatus. The classifier was reported to diagnose cytomegalovirus status with high specificity and sensitivity in both the original cohort and the validation cohort. In a later analysis, HLA-associated TCR beta chains were found to be more clonally expanded and to have lower generation probabilities than equally common non-associated chains. While some public TCRs were present in many individuals, most TCR sequences turned up only very rarely across donors.

Library prep was done by the immunoSEQ multiplex PCR assay. A mixture of 60 forward primers for TCR Vbeta segments and 13 reverse primers for TCR Jbeta segments was used in the multiplex PCR. A multiplex PCR assay on genomic DNA amplified the CDR3 region of rearranged TCR beta genes. On the Illumina HiSeq System, the amplified TCR beta libraries were sequenced as 87-base-pair reads. The paper's data handling went like this. A later analysis tallied 75 million to 95 million unique TCR beta chains across the 666 repertoires, and some 10 million of those chains were shared by two or more donors. A nearest-neighbor algorithm error-corrected the raw reads and collapsed the reads into unique sequences, merging closely related sequences to remove PCR and sequencing errors. V, D and J gene segments were assigned by aligning CDR3 sequences to IMGT reference sequences. Each retained sequence needed at least a six-nucleotide match to both a V gene segment and a J gene segment. A rearrangement counted as productive if the CDR3 had no stop codons and remained in frame with V and J, and every other rearrangement counted as non-productive. CDR3 was defined by IMGT convention, running from the second conserved V-encoded cysteine to the conserved J-encoded phenylalanine. The earlier analysis of 450 to 750 of the donors excluded any sequence lacking an unambiguous match to a single V gene segment. An earlier analysis of a few hundred of the donors classified V segments as functional when productive rearrangements were above 56.7% and as segregating when the standard deviation between donors was above 5%. To diagnose cytomegalovirus status from the catalog of TCR beta chain sequences, a statistical classification framework was built. In a later analysis, TCR nucleotide sequences were compared against IMGT/GENE-DB human TR gene sequences so that V and J genes could be assigned. A later analysis assigned CDR3 sequences and most-parsimonious VDJ recombination scenarios with the TCRdist pipeline. In a later analysis, every TCR beta chain was defined by the combination of its CDR3 amino acid sequence and its V-gene family, and reads without a unique V-gene family were dropped. To address suspected cross-contamination and a sequencing artifact, a later analysis removed approximately 590 highly shared, low-generation-probability nucleotide sequences. For each public chain, a later analysis derived a clonal expansion index from normalized ranks of inferred template counts within each repertoire. A later analysis computed generation probabilities with a VDJ recombination model fitted to out-of-frame rearrangements, and checked the results against IGoR. In a later analysis, TCR-TCR, TCR-HLA and TCR-CMV co-occurrence was scored with hypergeometric tests, and a repertoire-size bias correction was applied to TCR pairs. A later analysis estimated false discovery rates by permuting HLA or CMV assignments 20 times. A later analysis grouped co-occurring TCRs with DBSCAN, adding TCRdist sequence similarity when clustering within HLA-allele-positive subsets. Repertoires with fewer than 30,000 or more than 120,000 public chains were left out of co-occurrence clustering, as were about 5 repertoires with anomalous nucleotide sharing. The table was pulled from immuneACCESS by TCRdb, which kept in-frame rearrangements only. Such tables lose some clones; where checked, under half of the loss comes from unresolved V genes, and the rest has no known cause. V and J calls and clone size follow that table, whereas D and trimming were derived from the DNA. A total of around 300,000 clones appear in this sample, about 66% of them only once. Approximately 2.5% of the sample belongs to the ten largest clones.

The cohort consisted of hundreds of healthy bone marrow donors. All cohort members were sampled while nominally healthy, although unrecorded immune exposures were likely present. The donor was CMV seronegative and belonged to the group of 352 seronegative cohort members. Each donor provided a peripheral blood sample, and peripheral blood mononuclear cells were used for TCR beta sequencing. The Qiagen DNeasy Blood Extraction Kit was used to extract genomic DNA from the blood cell samples. As regards this clone: Its antigen is unknown. There are no base qualities to consult, and no much larger clone falls within one base.

The receptor was derived from a female donor in good health and CMV-seronegative. Sequencing was carried out using PBMCs.

The nucleotide sequence is TGTGCCAGTACTTTTCTGGGACAGGGTGGAGGCTACACCTTC. It specifies CASTFLGQGGGYTF. The chain is encoded by TRBV19 joined to TRBJ1-2; TRBD1 matches 9 bases in the middle. V is pruned by 7 bases and J by 8 bases, leaving 11 bases of the junction without a gene match. The germline V gene encodes CDR1 LNHDA and CDR2 SQIVND (reference sequence). From cysteine to phenylalanine, the CDR3 is 14 amino acids long. The CDR3 DNA has 42 bases and is translated from base 1.